This paragraph reports one T cell receptor (beta chain). Its cognate antigen has yet to be identified. Per-base qualities were not stored, and no clone one base away is much larger. Here V drops 5 bases and J drops 4 bases, and the junction holds 8 bases not matched to any gene. The CDR1 and CDR2 encoded by the germline V gene are SGHAT and FQNNGV. The CDR3, cysteine through phenylalanine, is 17 amino acids long. The retained sequence is limited to the CDR3, 51 bases, with the frame set at the first base. The CDR3 regions of human TCRbeta chains were subjected to immunosequencing. The authors' analysis ran thus. Repertoire TCRs were matched against a reference library of SARS-CoV-2-specific TCRs generated with the MIRA antigen-specificity platform. Breadth was defined as the fraction of unique TCRs that were SARS-CoV-2-associated, and depth was defined as the fraction of total T cells that were SARS-CoV-2-associated. Using the MIRA data, each spike-specific TCR was mapped to the spike region that the TCR reacts to and placed in a CD4 or CD8 class. Log10-transformed breadth and depth values were compared by one-way ANOVA with Sidak's multiple comparisons tests. Sourced from immuneACCESS, this table was stored by TCRdb with only in-frame sequences that have V and J called. A share of the clones is absent; for the studies checked, an unresolved V gene accounts for under half, and the remainder has no known explanation. V and J calls plus clone size are reproduced from that table; the DNA served to infer D and trimming. The sample has around 130,000 clones on record, 86% of them singletons. The top ten clonotypes cover 3% of the sample.

The sample's time point label, in plain terms: about 28 days (+/-7) after the second vaccine dose. Because spike-specific TCR depth and breadth did not differ between the two schedules, AZD1222 recipients who got a second dose at roughly 4 weeks were pooled with those who got a second dose at roughly 12 weeks. Vaccinee samples came from UK trials COV001 and COV002, including a single-blind randomized controlled phase 2/3 trial of AZD1222 (ChAdOx1 nCoV-19) in healthy adults. For TCRbeta chain sequencing, PBMC samples were collected from trial participants at day 0 and at day 28 after the second dose. This record belongs to a study of T cell responses to AZD1222 COVID-19 vaccine (dated by TCRdb to the early 2020s). About the investigation overall: A total of 240 or so trial participants underwent TCR sequencing, of whom more than 200 had received two doses of AZD1222 and around 25 had received two doses of the MenACWY control vaccine. Trial participants were enrolled by age into 18-55, 56-69 and 70-plus year subgroups, with roughly 150, 30 and 60 TCR-sequenced participants respectively. General study outcomes and caveats: After two AZD1222 doses, both the breadth and the depth of spike-specific TCRs were significantly higher than at day 0 and than in MenACWY recipients. Because no day 14 peak-response samples were available, the repertoires could be characterized only after the peak T cell response. Participants were mostly white British, with more females than males. The authors suggested clonal diversity may have been underestimated. Epitopes outside the regions mutated in the B.1.351 and B.1.1.7 variants were reportedly recognized by nearly half of the unique spike-specific TCRs. Vaccine-associated CD4 TCRs spanned the whole spike protein, with dominant responses in regions 160-218 and 743-854. Conclusions about previously exposed vaccinees are limited, since just five to seven AZD1222 recipients were seropositive for SARS-CoV-2 at baseline. In the small 56-69-year group, the increase in depth fell short of significance, most likely because of low power.

The receptor comes from an adult who received the AZD1222 COVID-19 vaccine. The specimen was peripheral blood, collected 28 days after the second AZD1222 dose. The V gene is TRBV11-2 and the J gene is TRBJ2-1, and TRBD2 aligns with 13 junction nucleotides. The bases are TGTGCCAGCAGCACCGGGACTAGCGGGGTGTTTTACAATGAGCAGTTCTTC. It translates to CASSTGTSGVFYNEQFF.